This TCR beta chain was found in a study of cytomegalovirus exposure and HLA in healthy donors. This clone was seen only once. As yet, its antigen is unknown. One end of the junction fails to match germline, which may point to a read error. The CDR3 runs to 13 residues. Looked up from germline, CDR1 is LNHDA and CDR2 is SQIVND (reference sequence). Primers: 60 Vbeta forward and 13 Jbeta reverse. Profiling relied on immunoSEQ multiplex PCR, and the TCRdb table lists in-frame clones only, not all of them. Among approximately 110,000 clones, about 74% were seen once, and the ten largest hold 4% to 5.5%. Study-level points and caveats: Near-uniform donor sequencing depth was presumed by presence/absence analyses. The study found most TCR sequences rare, yet found some public TCRs in many donors.

Sequencing input: PBMCs. This sequence originates from a man aged 25-45 years in good health and CMV-seropositive. J is TRBJ1-2 and V is TRBV19; tentative D call: TRBD1 (5 bases). This CDR3 reads CASSIRRGVDYPF. The CDR3 DNA reads as TGTGCCAGTAGTATTAGAAGAGGGGTGGACTACCCCTTC.